The 12 T cell receptor beta chains in this list originate from one sample, sequenced in a study of blood T cells in healthy people across ages. With a J-beta primer mix and a sample-barcoded 5' primer, a second PCR ran about 7 to 11 cycles. One entry per CDR3 protein, called by TCRdb with MiXCR from the 5' RACE reads. The data hold hundreds of thousands of distinct CDR3 sequences, with 25% to 30% observed a single time. Sequencing input: blood. These receptor sequences come from a woman older than 75 in good health.

This chain connects TRBV20-1 to TRBJ1-2, with a possible D match to TRBD1 (6 bases). The CDR3 runs to 12 residues. V lost 0 bases and J 8 bases, leaving 10 bases between the germline ends. Germline CDR1 and CDR2: DFQATT and SNEGSKA (reference sequence). The DNA of the CDR3 is TGCAGTGCTAGAGATTCCAGGGGAGGCTACACCTTC. Its translation: CSARDSRGGYTF.

This clonotype has a count of ten or more. The chain combines TRBV4-3 with TRBJ1-4; 9 nucleotides align to TRBD1. This CDR3 is built from 17 residues. Trimming removed 0 bases from V and 3 bases from J; junction bases left unmatched: 5. Germline assignment: CDR1 LGHNA and CDR2 YSLEER. The CDR3 spells CASSQDPQGAPNEKLFF. As DNA, the CDR3 is TGCGCCAGCAGCCAAGATCCACAGGGGGCACCTAATGAAAAACTGTTTTTT.

This sequence joins TRBV20-1 and TRBJ1-1, with D perhaps TRBD1 (5 bases). This CDR3 comprises 14 residues. CDR1 is DFQATT and CDR2 is SNEGSKA in the germline V gene (reference sequence). V lost 3 bases and J lost 5, with 16 bases in between. Here the CDR3 reads CSASRDPGPTEAFF. The CDR3 region has the DNA TGCAGTGCTAGTAGGGACCCAGGACCTACTGAAGCTTTCTTT.

This clonotype was recorded at least ten times. This CDR3 reads CSVGGLAGVNEQFF. As DNA, the CDR3 is TGCAGCGTTGGGGGGCTAGCGGGGGTTAATGAGCAGTTCTTC. The V call is TRBV29-1, the J call TRBJ2-1, with 10 bases fitting TRBD2. The germline V gene encodes CDR1 SQVTM and CDR2 ANQGSEA. Trimming cost V 4 bases and J 7 bases; bases outside gene matches: 7. The CDR3 loop spans 14 amino acids.

This clonotype appeared many times. V and J are TRBV6-2 or TRBV6-3 and TRBJ1-2; D gene unclear. The V gene lost 2 bases and the J gene lost 4 bases, with 8 bases spanning the gap. The CDR3 loop spans 13 amino acids. Germline V gene sequence: CDR1 MNHEY, CDR2 SVGEGT. CDR3 residues: CASSYDSVYGYTF. CDR3 bases: TGTGCCAGCAGTTACGATTCAGTCTATGGCTACACCTTC.

About this clonotype itself: This may be a read error: a much more frequent sequence differs by one nucleotide. The chain couples TRBV2 to TRBJ2-7; no firm D call. Germline V gene lookup returns CDR1 SNHLY and CDR2 FYNNEI. The CDR3 is 13 residues long. CDR3 amino acids: CPSSATISYEQYF. CDR3 in DNA: TGTCCCAGCAGTGCCACAATCTCCTACGAGCAGTACTTC. Based on the CDR3 plus reference TRBV2 and TRBJ2-7, the full variable domain is EPEVTQTPSHQVTQMGQEVILRCVPISNHLYFYWYRQILGQKVEFLVSFYNNEISEKSEIFDDQFSVERPDGSNFTLKIRSTKLEDSAMYFCPSSATISYEQYFGPGTRLTVT.

This clonotype was detected a few times. The rearrangement links TRBV5-4 to TRBJ2-2, with 8 positions matching TRBD1. With V trimmed by 6 bases and J by 3 bases, 13 bases remained unmatched. The V gene's germline CDR1 is SGHNT and CDR2 YYREEE (reference sequence). There are 17 residues in the CDR3. The CDR3 sequence: CASKLGGRGPYTGELFF. Here the CDR3 DNA reads TGTGCCAGCAAGCTTGGGGGCAGGGGGCCGTACACCGGGGAGCTGTTTTTT.

This clonotype was observed many times. The V and J genes are TRBV20-1 and TRBJ2-1, with 8 bases identical to TRBD2. Germline lookup yields CDR1 DFQATT and CDR2 SNEGSKA (reference sequence). CDR3 length equals 15 residues. V lost 5 bases to trimming and J lost 0 bases; unmatched junction nucleotides: 6. CDR3 DNA: TGCAGTGCTCATCCGGGACTAGGCTCCTACAATGAGCAGTTCTTC. Translating gives CSAHPGLGSYNEQFF.

This clonotype was found many times. Written as DNA, the CDR3 is TGTGCCAGCAGGGCAGACGGAACCTTAGCCAAAAACATTCAGTACTTC. Its protein is CASRADGTLAKNIQYF. The chain recombines TRBV28 with TRBJ2-4; D is unclear. The CDR3 spans 16 residues. Trimming pared 6 bases from V and 0 bases from J, leaving 15 bases between. Germline CDR1 and CDR2: MDHEN and SYDVKM.

This chain connects TRBV10-3 to TRBJ2-5, with a tentative D call TRBD1 (6 bases). Near its end, the DNA agrees better with TRBJ2-7, so the J call may be wrong. The CDR3 totals 14 residues. Germline V CDR1 and CDR2: ENHRY, SYGVKD. The DNA for the CDR3 is TGTGCCATCAGGGGGACGGGACAAACCTACGAGCAGTACTTC. Translation: CAIRGTGQTYEQYF.

This clonotype occurred a few times. A much larger clone differs from this one at a single base, so this may be a read error. The genes are TRBV20-1 and TRBJ2-7; D not certain. Germline-derived CDR1 and CDR2 are DFQATT and SNEGSKA (reference sequence). Trimming pared 5 bases from V and 7 bases from J, leaving 18 bases between. This CDR3 spans 13 amino acids. This chain's CDR3 is CSAANSMRGEQYF. CDR3 sequence (DNA): TGCAGTGCTGCCAACAGTATGCGTGGGGAGCAGTACTTC.

Comment on this clonotype: A much more abundant neighbour one base away suggests this may be a read error. The chain combines TRBV4-2 with TRBJ1-2, with D possibly being TRBD1 (5 bases). V was pared by 2 bases and J by 6 bases, with 10 bases between. CDR1 is LGHNA and CDR2 is YNFKEQ in the germline V gene. This CDR3 contains 13 residues. This chain's CDR3 is CASSQTGFHGYTF. In nucleotides, the CDR3 is TGTGCCAGCAGCCAAACAGGATTCCATGGCTACACCTTC.